The entry below gives a single T cell receptor (beta chain) sequence along with its context. The data are from a study of cytomegalovirus exposure and HLA in healthy donors. Each donor was nominally healthy when sampled (though unrecorded immune exposures were likely). The PCR used 60 Vbeta and 13 Jbeta primers. Some clones are missing from TCRdb's copy, which holds only in-frame ones; the method was immunoSEQ multiplex PCR. The sample includes over 110,000 clones, approximately 80% of them seen just once. Source material: PBMCs. The receptor's source is a woman aged 40 to 50 in good health and CMV-seropositive.

CDR3 DNA: TGCAGTGCTCATCATCAAGAGACCCAGTACTTC. It translates to CSAHHQETQYF. The J gene is TRBJ2-5, the V gene TRBV20-1; D is uncertain. The CDR3 is 11 amino acids. CDR1 and CDR2 (germline): DFQATT, SNEGSKA (reference sequence). V gave up 5 bases and J gave up 2 bases, with 6 bases separating them.